This paragraph covers one TCR beta chain sequence. These data belong to a study of Tregs in tolerant kidney transplant recipients. Study in general: Recipients received nonmyeloablative bone marrow transplants from related graft donors, with transient mixed chimerism.

Thawed PBMCs were FACS-sorted into unstimulated CD4+CD25+CD127- regulatory T cells, CD4+CD25- non-regulatory cells, CD4 and CD8 cells. The method was immunoSEQ multiplex PCR; TCRdb's version includes in-frame clones alone and lacks a portion of them. The sample records under 95,000 clones, around 93% being singletons. Sequencing was performed on Tregs from blood, taken before the transplant. The TCR sequence derives from a human donor who received a combined kidney and bone marrow transplant.

CDR3 protein: CASSQAGTSIETQYF. CDR3 sequence (DNA): TGTGCCAGCAGCCAGGCCGGGACTAGCATAGAGACCCAGTACTTC. This sequence joins TRBV5-6 and TRBJ2-5, with TRBD2 matching 9 bases. Per the germline V gene, CDR1 is SGHDT and CDR2 is YYEEEE. The V gene end was trimmed by 4 bases and the J gene end by 4 bases; junction bases not matched to a gene: 8. The CDR3 totals 15 residues. The full variable domain, with the rest looked up from reference TRBV5-6 and TRBJ2-5, is DAGVTQSPTHLIKTRGQQVTLRCSPKSGHDTVSWYQQALGQGPQFIFQYYEEEERQRGNFPDRFSGHQFPNYSSELNVNALLLGDSALYLCASSQAGTSIETQYFGPGTRLLVL.